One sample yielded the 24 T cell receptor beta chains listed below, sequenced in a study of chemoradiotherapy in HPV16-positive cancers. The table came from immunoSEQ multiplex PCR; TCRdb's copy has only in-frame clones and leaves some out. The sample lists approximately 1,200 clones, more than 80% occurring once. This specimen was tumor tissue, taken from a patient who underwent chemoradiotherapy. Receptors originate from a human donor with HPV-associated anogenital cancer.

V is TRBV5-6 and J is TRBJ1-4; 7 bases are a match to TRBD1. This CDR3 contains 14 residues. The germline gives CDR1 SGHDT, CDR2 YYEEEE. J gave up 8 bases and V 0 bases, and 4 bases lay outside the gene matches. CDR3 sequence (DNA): TGTGCCAGCAGCTTGGGGACAGGATGGGAAAAACTGTTTTTT. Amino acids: CASSLGTGWEKLFF.

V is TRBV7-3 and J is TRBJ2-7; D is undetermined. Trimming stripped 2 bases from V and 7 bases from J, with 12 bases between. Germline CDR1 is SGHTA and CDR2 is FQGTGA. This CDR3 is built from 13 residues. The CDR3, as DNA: TGTGCCAGCAGCTTACGGGCTTTGGGGGAGCAGTACTTC. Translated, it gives CASSLRALGEQYF.

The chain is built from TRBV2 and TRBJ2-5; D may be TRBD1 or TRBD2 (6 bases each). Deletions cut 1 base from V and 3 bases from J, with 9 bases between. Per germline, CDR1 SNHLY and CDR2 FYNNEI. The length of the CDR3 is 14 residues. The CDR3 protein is CASSEGRGKETQYF. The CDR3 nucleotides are TGTGCCAGCAGTGAAGGGAGGGGGAAAGAGACCCAGTACTTC. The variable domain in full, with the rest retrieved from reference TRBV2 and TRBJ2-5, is EPEVTQTPSHQVTQMGQEVILRCVPISNHLYFYWYRQILGQKVEFLVSFYNNEISEKSEIFDDQFSVERPDGSNFTLKIRSTKLEDSAMYFCASSEGRGKETQYFGPGTRLLVL.

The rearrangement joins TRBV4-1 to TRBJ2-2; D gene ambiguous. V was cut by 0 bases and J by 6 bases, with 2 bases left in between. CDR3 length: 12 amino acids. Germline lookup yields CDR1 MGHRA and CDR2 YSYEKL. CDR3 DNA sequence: TGCGCCAGCAGCCAAGAGGCCGGGGAGCTGTTTTTT. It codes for CASSQEAGELFF.

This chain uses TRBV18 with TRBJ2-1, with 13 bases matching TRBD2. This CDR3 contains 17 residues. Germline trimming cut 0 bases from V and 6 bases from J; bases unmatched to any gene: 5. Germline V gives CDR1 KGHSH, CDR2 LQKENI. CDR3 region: CASSPPSGLAGTNEQFF. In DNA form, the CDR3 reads TGTGCCAGCTCACCACCCTCGGGACTAGCGGGAACCAATGAGCAGTTCTTC.

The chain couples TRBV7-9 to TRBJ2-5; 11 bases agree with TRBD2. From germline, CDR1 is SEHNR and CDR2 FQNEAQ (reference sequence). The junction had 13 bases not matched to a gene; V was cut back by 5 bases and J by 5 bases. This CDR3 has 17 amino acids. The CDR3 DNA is TGTGCCAGCAGCGTCGGAAAACTAGCGGGAGTGCAGGAGACCCAGTACTTC. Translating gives CASSVGKLAGVQETQYF. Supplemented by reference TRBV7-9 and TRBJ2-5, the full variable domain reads DTGVSQNPRHKITKRGQNVTFRCDPISEHNRLYWYRQTLGQGPEFLTYFQNEAQLEKSRLLSDRFSAERPKGSFSTLEIQRTEQGDSAMYLCASSVGKLAGVQETQYFGPGTRLLVL.

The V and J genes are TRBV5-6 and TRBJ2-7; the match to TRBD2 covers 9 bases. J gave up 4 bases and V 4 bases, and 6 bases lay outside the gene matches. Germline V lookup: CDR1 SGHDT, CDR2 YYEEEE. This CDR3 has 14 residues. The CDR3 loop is CASSPPGLAYEQYF. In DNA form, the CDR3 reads TGTGCCAGCAGCCCGCCGGGACTAGCTTACGAGCAGTACTTC.

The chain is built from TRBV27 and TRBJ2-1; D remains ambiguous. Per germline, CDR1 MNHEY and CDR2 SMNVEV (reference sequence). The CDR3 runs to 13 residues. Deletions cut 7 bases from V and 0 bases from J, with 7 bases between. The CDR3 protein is CASTESSYNEQFF. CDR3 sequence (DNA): TGTGCCAGCACCGAAAGCTCCTACAATGAGCAGTTCTTC.

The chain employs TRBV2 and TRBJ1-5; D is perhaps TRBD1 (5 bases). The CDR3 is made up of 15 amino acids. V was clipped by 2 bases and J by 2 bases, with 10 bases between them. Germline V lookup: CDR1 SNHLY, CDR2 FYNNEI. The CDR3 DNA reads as TGTGCCAGCAGTGAAACTGTGGGGGGCAATCAGCCCCAGCATTTT. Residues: CASSETVGGNQPQHF.

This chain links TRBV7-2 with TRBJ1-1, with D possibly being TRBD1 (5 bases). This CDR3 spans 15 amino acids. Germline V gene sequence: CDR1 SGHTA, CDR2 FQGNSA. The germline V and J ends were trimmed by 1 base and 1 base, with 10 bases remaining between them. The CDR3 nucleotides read TGTGCCAGCAGCTTAGATACAGGTCAGAACACTGAAGCTTTCTTT. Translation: CASSLDTGQNTEAFF.

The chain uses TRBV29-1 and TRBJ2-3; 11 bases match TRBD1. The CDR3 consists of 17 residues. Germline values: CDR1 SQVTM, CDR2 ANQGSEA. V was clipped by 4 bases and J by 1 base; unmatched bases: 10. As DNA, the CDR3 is TGCAGCGTTGCGTGGACAGGGGGCAGTAGAGGCACAGATACGCAGTATTTT. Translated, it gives CSVAWTGGSRGTDTQYF.

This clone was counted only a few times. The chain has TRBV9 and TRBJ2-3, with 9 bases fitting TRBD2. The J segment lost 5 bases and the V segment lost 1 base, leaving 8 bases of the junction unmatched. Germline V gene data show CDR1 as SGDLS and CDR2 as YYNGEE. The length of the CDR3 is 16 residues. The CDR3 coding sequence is TGTGCCAGCAGCGTACGGGTAGCGGGAGAAGGAGATACGCAGTATTTT. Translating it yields CASSVRVAGEGDTQYF. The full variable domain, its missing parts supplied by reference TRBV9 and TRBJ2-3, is DSGVTQTPKHLITATGQRVTLRCSPRSGDLSVYWYQQSLDQGLQFLIQYYNGEERAKGNILERFSAQQFPDLHSELNLSSLELGDSALYFCASSVRVAGEGDTQYFGPGTRLTVL.

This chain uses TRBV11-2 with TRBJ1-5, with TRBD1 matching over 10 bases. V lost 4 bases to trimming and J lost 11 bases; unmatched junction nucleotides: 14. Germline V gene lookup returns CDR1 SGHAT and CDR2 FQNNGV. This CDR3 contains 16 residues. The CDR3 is CASSSGTGVPSESQHF. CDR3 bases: TGTGCCAGCAGCTCCGGGACAGGGGTTCCAAGCGAGTCCCAGCATTTT.

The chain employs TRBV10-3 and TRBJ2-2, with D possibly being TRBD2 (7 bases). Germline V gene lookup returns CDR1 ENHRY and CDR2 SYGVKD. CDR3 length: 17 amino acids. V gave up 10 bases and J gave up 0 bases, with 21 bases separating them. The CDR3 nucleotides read TGTGCCACCAACAAGGGGGGGATGGGGGCGAACACCGGGGAGCTGTTTTTT. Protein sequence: CATNKGGMGANTGELFF.

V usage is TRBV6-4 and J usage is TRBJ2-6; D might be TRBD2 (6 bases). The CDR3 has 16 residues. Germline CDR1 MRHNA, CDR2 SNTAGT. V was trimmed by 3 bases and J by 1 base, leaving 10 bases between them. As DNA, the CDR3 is TGTGCCAGCAGTGAAGGCAGCGGGTCTGGGGCCAACGTCCTGACTTTC. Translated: CASSEGSGSGANVLTF.

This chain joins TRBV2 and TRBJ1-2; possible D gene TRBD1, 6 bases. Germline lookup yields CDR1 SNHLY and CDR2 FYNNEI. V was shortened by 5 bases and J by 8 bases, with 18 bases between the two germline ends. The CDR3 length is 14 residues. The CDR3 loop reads CASSLREGVRGYTF. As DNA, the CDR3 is TGTGCCAGCAGTCTAAGAGAGGGGGTGAGGGGCTACACCTTC.

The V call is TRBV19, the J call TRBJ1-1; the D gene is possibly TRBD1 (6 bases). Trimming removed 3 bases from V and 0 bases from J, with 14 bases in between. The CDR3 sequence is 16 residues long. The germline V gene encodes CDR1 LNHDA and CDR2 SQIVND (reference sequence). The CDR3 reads CASSISTGLMNTEAFF. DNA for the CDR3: TGTGCCAGTAGTATTTCGACAGGACTTATGAACACTGAAGCTTTCTTT.

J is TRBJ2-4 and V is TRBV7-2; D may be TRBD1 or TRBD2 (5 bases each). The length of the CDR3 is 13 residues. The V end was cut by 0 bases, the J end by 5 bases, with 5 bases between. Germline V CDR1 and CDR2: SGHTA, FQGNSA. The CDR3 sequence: CASSLAGENIQYF. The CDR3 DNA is TGTGCCAGCAGCTTAGCGGGGGAAAACATTCAGTACTTC.

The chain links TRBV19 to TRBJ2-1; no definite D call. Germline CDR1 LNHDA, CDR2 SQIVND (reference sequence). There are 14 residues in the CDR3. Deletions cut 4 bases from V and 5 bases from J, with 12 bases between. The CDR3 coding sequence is TGTGCCAGTAGTAGATTTGGCAGCCACAATGAGCAGTTCTTC. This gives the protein CASSRFGSHNEQFF.

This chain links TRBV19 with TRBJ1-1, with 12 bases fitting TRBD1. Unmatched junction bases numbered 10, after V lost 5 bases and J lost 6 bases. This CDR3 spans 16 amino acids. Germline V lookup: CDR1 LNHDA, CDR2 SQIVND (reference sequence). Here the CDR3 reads CASSPRQGQGAAEAFF. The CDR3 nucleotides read TGTGCCAGTAGTCCGAGACAGGGACAGGGGGCAGCTGAAGCTTTCTTT.

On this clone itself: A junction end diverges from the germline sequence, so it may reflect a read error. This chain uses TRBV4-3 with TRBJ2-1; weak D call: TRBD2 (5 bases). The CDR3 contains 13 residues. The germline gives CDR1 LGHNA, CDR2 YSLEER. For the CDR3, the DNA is TGCGCCAGCAGCCAAAAAATTGAGACTACAACGCTCTTC. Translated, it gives CASSQKIETTTLF.

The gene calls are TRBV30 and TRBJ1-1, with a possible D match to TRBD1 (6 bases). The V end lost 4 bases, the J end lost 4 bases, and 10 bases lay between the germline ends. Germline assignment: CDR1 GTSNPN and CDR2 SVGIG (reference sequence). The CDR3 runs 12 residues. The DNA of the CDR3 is TGTGCCTGGAACAGGGTGGGCACTGAAGCTTTCTTT. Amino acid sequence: CAWNRVGTEAFF.

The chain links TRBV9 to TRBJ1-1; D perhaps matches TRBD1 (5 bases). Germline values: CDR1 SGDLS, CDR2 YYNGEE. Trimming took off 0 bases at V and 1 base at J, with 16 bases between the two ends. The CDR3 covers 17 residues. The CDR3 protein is CASSVGGIKVQNTEAFF. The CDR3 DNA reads TGTGCCAGCAGCGTAGGGGGGATTAAAGTACAGAACACTGAAGCTTTCTTT.

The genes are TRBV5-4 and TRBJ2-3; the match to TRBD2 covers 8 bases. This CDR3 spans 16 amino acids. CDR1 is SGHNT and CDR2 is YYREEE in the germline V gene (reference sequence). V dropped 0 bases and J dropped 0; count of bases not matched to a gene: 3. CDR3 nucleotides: TGTGCCAGCAGCTTGGCACTAGCGGTGAGCACAGATACGCAGTATTTT. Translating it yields CASSLALAVSTDTQYF.